This is a list of T cell receptor beta chains from one sample in a study of patients and donors after allogeneic stem cell transplantation. MiXCR was run by TCRdb on the RT-PCR reads, yielding one entry per CDR3 protein. The table has roughly 940,000 distinct CDR3 sequences, roughly 18% seen once. The specimen was blood, either unsorted or a sorted T cell fraction (not recorded which). The receptors were gathered from a human donor who was either an allogeneic HSCT recipient or a stem cell or donor lymphocyte infusion donor (not recorded which). It is not recorded whose cells these are; they may come from a transplant donor. The CDR3 runs from the conserved cysteine through the conserved F or W. Each record gives: D gene, clone size, J gene, V gene, CDR3 protein, CDR3 DNA. The D gene is left open where the match is weak. Clone size is given for some rows only: seen once, a few or many times, or a class if the clone is expanded.

>-|-|TRBJ2-2|TRBV9
CASGGTNTGELFF
TGTGCCAGCGGGGGAACGAACACCGGGGAGCTGTTTTTT
>-|-|TRBJ2-4|TRBV6-1
CASSEYLGSMAKNIQYF
TGTGCCAGCAGTGAATATCTCGGGTCCATGGCCAAAAACATTCAGTACTTC
>TRBD2|-|TRBJ2-5|TRBV2
CASKLGLAGAETQYF
TGTGCCAGCAAGCTGGGACTAGCGGGAGCAGAGACCCAGTACTTC
>TRBD1|few|TRBJ1-1|TRBV6-5
CASSYPGQGRREAFF
TGTGCCAGCAGTTACCCCGGACAGGGACGACGTGAAGCTTTCTTT
>TRBD2|few|TRBJ2-7|TRBV20-1
CSARDSGRHYEQYF
TGCAGTGCTAGAGATAGCGGGAGGCACTACGAGCAGTACTTC
>-|many|TRBJ2-1|TRBV5-1
CASSLWAEYYNEQFF
TGCGCCAGCAGCCTGTGGGCAGAGTACTACAATGAGCAGTTCTTC
>TRBD1|-|TRBJ1-2|TRBV12-3/TRBV12-4
CASSRRTGMSGYTF
TGTGCCAGCAGTAGGCGGACAGGGATGAGCGGCTACACCTTC
>TRBD1|few|TRBJ2-3|TRBV9
CASTRGQGVATDTQYF
TGTGCCAGCACCCGCGGACAGGGGGTGGCCACAGATACGCAGTATTTT
>-|-|TRBJ2-6|TRBV6-1
CASSRPATGSGANVLTF
TGTGCCAGCAGTCGGCCGGCCACAGGGTCCGGGGCCAACGTCCTGACTTTC
>-|few|TRBJ2-3|TRBV10-3
CAISRGLRTDTQYF
TGTGCCATCAGCAGGGGCTTGAGGACAGATACGCAGTATTTT
>-|-|TRBJ2-1|TRBV20-1
CSATTLGASSYNEQFF
TGCAGTGCAACCACTCTTGGGGCGAGCTCCTACAATGAGCAGTTCTTC
>TRBD2|-|TRBJ2-5|TRBV7-2
CASSFSGAQETQYF
TGTGCCAGCAGCTTTAGCGGGGCCCAAGAGACCCAGTACTTC
>TRBD1|few|TRBJ1-2|TRBV20-1
CSAAPDRDYGYTF
TGCAGTGCCGCGCCCGACAGGGACTATGGCTACACCTTC
>-|-|TRBJ2-5|TRBV5-1
CASSPSRGAGRETQYF
TGCGCCAGCAGCCCATCCCGGGGTGCAGGTCGAGAGACCCAGTACTTC
>-|few|TRBJ1-5|TRBV10-3
CAIRDTNQPQHF
TGTGCCATCAGAGACACGAATCAGCCCCAGCATTTT
>TRBD1|-|TRBJ1-1|TRBV5-1
CASTLGQANTEAFF
TGCGCCAGCACTCTGGGACAGGCGAACACTGAAGCTTTCTTT
>-|few|TRBJ2-3|TRBV6-1
CASSRGAGGTDTQYF
TGTGCCAGCAGCAGGGGGGCGGGGGGTACAGATACGCAGTATTTT
>TRBD1|-|TRBJ1-2|TRBV12-3/TRBV12-4
CASSTGTGGAYRYGYTF
TGTGCCAGCAGTACCGGGACAGGGGGCGCGTATAGGTATGGCTACACCTTC
>TRBD2|-|TRBJ2-3|TRBV5-1
CASSSGLGLAVADTQYF
TGCGCCAGCAGCTCGGGCCTGGGACTAGCTGTCGCAGATACGCAGTATTTT
>-|few|TRBJ2-5|TRBV7-6
CASSLLRGAETQYF
TGTGCCAGCAGCTTATTACGCGGGGCAGAGACCCAGTACTTC
>TRBD1|-|TRBJ2-7|TRBV4-1
CASSLGQGRFGEQYF
TGCGCCAGCAGCCTTGGACAGGGACGGTTCGGCGAGCAGTACTTC
>-|many|TRBJ2-7|TRBV7-2
CASSLAVPYEQYF
TGTGCCAGCAGTTTGGCGGTTCCCTACGAGCAGTACTTC
>-|-|TRBJ1-5|TRBV20-1
CSARDLGGDNQPQHF
TGCAGTGCTAGAGATTTAGGGGGGGACAATCAGCCCCAGCATTTT
>-|-|TRBJ1-2|TRBV5-1
CASSLVLGEDGYTF
TGCGCCAGCAGCTTGGTTCTGGGGGAGGATGGCTACACCTTC
>-|-|TRBJ2-3|TRBV5-1
CASSGGLSTSTDTQYF
TGCGCCAGCAGCGGGGGACTCTCTACTTCTACAGATACGCAGTATTTT
>TRBD2|-|TRBJ2-7|TRBV20-1
CSATDLAATYEQYF
TGCAGTGCTACCGACCTAGCGGCCACCTACGAGCAGTACTTC
>-|-|TRBJ1-2|TRBV4-1
CASSQEGTNYGYTF
TGCGCCAGCAGCCAAGAGGGAACTAACTATGGCTACACCTTC
>-|few|TRBJ1-6|TRBV6-1
CASSPGRINNSPLHF
TGTGCCAGCAGTCCCGGACGGATTAATAATTCACCCCTCCACTTT
>-|-|TRBJ1-1|TRBV7-9
CASSPPSVGPRNTEAFF
TGTGCCAGCAGCCCCCCTAGTGTGGGGCCGAGGAACACTGAAGCTTTCTTT
>-|-|TRBJ2-1|TRBV20-1
CSSGSNSYNEQFF
TGCAGTTCAGGCAGTAACTCCTACAATGAGCAGTTCTTC
>-|few|TRBJ1-2|TRBV7-9
CASSRITDLRSYGYTF
TGTGCCAGCAGCCGCATTACGGACTTAAGGTCTTATGGCTACACCTTC
>-|few|TRBJ2-5|TRBV5-1
CASSLDRTLQETQYF
TGCGCCAGCAGCTTGGACAGGACGTTACAAGAGACCCAGTACTTC
>-|-|TRBJ2-3|TRBV9
CASSVGPLADTQYF
TGTGCCAGCAGCGTAGGCCCGTTAGCGGATACGCAGTATTTT
>-|-|TRBJ1-1|TRBV18
CASSPSRERNTEAFF
TGTGCCAGCTCACCTTCCAGGGAAAGGAACACTGAAGCTTTCTTT
>TRBD1|-|TRBJ1-2|TRBV6-5
CASSSPGTGYGYTF
TGTGCCAGCAGTTCCCCCGGGACAGGGTATGGCTACACCTTC
>-|-|TRBJ2-2|TRBV7-7
CASRQLDTGELFF
TGTGCTAGCAGACAGCTAGACACCGGGGAGCTGTTTTTT
>-|-|TRBJ2-3|TRBV7-9
CASSWGDISTDTQYF
TGTGCCAGCAGCTGGGGTGACATCAGCACAGATACGCAGTATTTT
>-|-|TRBJ1-2|TRBV20-1
CSARGGKRNTF
TGCAGTGCTAGAGGCGGGAAACGTAACACCTTC
>TRBD1|many|TRBJ2-7|TRBV12-3/TRBV12-4
CASSLPGQGAYEQYF
TGTGCCAGCAGCCTTCCCGGACAGGGCGCCTACGAGCAGTACTTC
>TRBD1|-|TRBJ1-2|TRBV5-1
CASSWDSRGYTF
TGCGCCAGCAGCTGGGACAGCCGTGGCTACACCTTC
>TRBD2|few|TRBJ2-3|TRBV7-6
CASSLAGGYTDTQYF
TGTGCCAGCAGTTTAGCGGGGGGCTACACAGATACGCAGTATTTT
>-|many|TRBJ2-4|TRBV4-2
CASSQDRISQNIQYF
TGTGCCAGCAGCCAAGATCGTATTAGCCAAAACATTCAGTACTTC
>TRBD1|many|TRBJ1-5|TRBV12-3/TRBV12-4
CASRRTGGNQPQHF
TGTGCCAGCAGGCGGACAGGGGGCAATCAGCCCCAGCATTTT
>TRBD2|-|TRBJ2-1|TRBV7-8
CASSLASSGRLSYNEQFF
TGTGCCAGCAGCTTAGCGTCTAGCGGAAGACTCTCCTACAATGAGCAGTTCTTC
>TRBD2|many|TRBJ2-1|TRBV4-3
CASSQDRTSGSYNEQFF
TGCGCCAGCAGCCAAGATCGGACTAGCGGCTCCTACAATGAGCAGTTCTTC
>-|-|TRBJ2-7|TRBV20-1
CSANGSPYEQYF
TGCAGTGCTAATGGGAGTCCCTACGAGCAGTACTTC
>-|once|TRBJ1-2|TRBV7-2
CASSPNRVYYTF
TGTGCCAGCAGCCCAAACCGGGTCTACTACACCTTC
>-|-|TRBJ2-3|TRBV24-1
CATSDRDVSTDTQYF
TGTGCCACCAGTGATAGGGACGTGAGCACAGATACGCAGTATTTT
>-|many|TRBJ1-4|TRBV12-3/TRBV12-4
CASSFEVQKLFF
TGTGCCAGCAGTTTCGAGGTCCAAAAACTGTTTTTT
>-|few|TRBJ2-7|TRBV20-1
CSAREGGHSYEQYF
TGCAGTGCTAGAGAGGGCGGCCACTCCTACGAGCAGTACTTC
>TRBD2|few|TRBJ2-3|TRBV15
CATSSSKLAGLVDTQYF
TGTGCCACCAGCAGTAGCAAACTAGCGGGGTTAGTGGATACGCAGTATTTT
>-|once|TRBJ2-3|TRBV5-1
CASSAKTQSAPDTQYF
TGCGCCAGCAGCGCAAAAACGCAGTCCGCGCCAGATACGCAGTATTTT
>TRBD1|-|TRBJ1-3|TRBV18
CASSPLPIQGAVKGNTIYF
TGTGCCAGCTCACCTCTCCCGATACAGGGGGCGGTAAAAGGAAACACCATATATTTT
>-|many|TRBJ2-7|TRBV12-3/TRBV12-4
CASSWDGSSSYEQYF
TGTGCCAGCAGTTGGGACGGGAGCAGCTCCTACGAGCAGTACTTC
>-|few|TRBJ2-5|TRBV18
CASSNGIVETQYF
TGTGCCAGCTCAAACGGTATTGTGGAGACCCAGTACTTC
>TRBD2|-|TRBJ2-1|TRBV7-8
CASSSLAGRSSYNEQFF
TGTGCCAGCAGCTCTCTAGCGGGGAGGAGCTCCTACAATGAGCAGTTCTTC
>-|-|TRBJ1-6|TRBV5-5
CASSLVTRGRSPLHF
TGTGCCAGCAGCTTGGTCACCCGGGGTAGGTCACCCCTCCACTTT